The source of this T cell receptor beta chain is a study of blood T cell repertoires in COVID-19. Background on the study: The study drew acute and convalescent COVID-19 samples from the United States, Italy and Spain. PBMCs, B-cell-depleted T cells, or T cells provided the cDNA or gDNA that made up the material.

How the authors handled the data: Amplified reference gene primers provided the basis for estimating nucleated cell counts. Repertoires were generated with immunoSEQ multiplex PCR, while TCRdb's copy carries only in-frame clones and drops some. The DNA was the basis for D and trimming; V, J and clone size are from that table. The data hold approximately 340,000 clones, with about 83% observed a single time. The germline CDR1 and CDR2 sequences are SGDLS and YYNGEE. Trimming removed 2 bases from V and 9 bases from J; junction bases left unmatched: 11. The CDR3 has 16 residues. The sequencing input was peripheral blood. This sequence originates from a man under 40 with active or convalescent COVID-19. The chain is built from TRBV9 and TRBJ1-6; 7 bases map to TRBD1. This chain's CDR3 is CASSVGQLEGGSPLHF. The CDR3 nucleotides are TGTGCCAGCAGCGTGGGACAGCTTGAAGGGGGTTCACCCCTCCACTTT. Full variable domain (outside the CDR3, taken from reference TRBV9 and TRBJ1-6): DSGVTQTPKHLITATGQRVTLRCSPRSGDLSVYWYQQSLDQGLQFLIQYYNGEERAKGNILERFSAQQFPDLHSELNLSSLELGDSALYFCASSVGQLEGGSPLHFGNGTRLTVT.